Included here is one T cell receptor beta chain sequence, with context. As yet, its antigen is unknown. The PCR used 60 Vbeta and 13 Jbeta primers. The method was immunoSEQ multiplex PCR; TCRdb's version includes in-frame clones alone and lacks a portion of them. The sample shows about 160,000 clones, about 77% of them seen only once. CDR3 size: 14 residues. V shed 0 bases and J shed 9 bases, with 12 bases lying between them. Germline assignment: CDR1 GTSNPN and CDR2 SVGIG (reference sequence). The record originates from a study of cytomegalovirus exposure and HLA in healthy donors. For the study at large: Genetic ancestry analysis placed about 84% of the 400 or so donors that were genotyped in the Caucasian-associated cluster. General study points: As a later analysis showed, several of the most significant clusters appeared to be linked to common viral pathogens.

The origin of this receptor is a man aged 18 to 30 in good health and CMV-seropositive. Sequencing was carried out using PBMCs. The V and J genes are TRBV30 and TRBJ1-6, with a possible D match to TRBD1 (6 bases). CDR3 DNA: TGTGCCTGGAGTGTATCTGGGGGCGGTTCACCCCTCCACTTT. Residues: CAWSVSGGGSPLHF.